Shown below are 8 T cell receptor beta chains from a single sample sequenced in a study of T cells in Graves' hyperthyroidism and ophthalmopathy. TCR beta CDR3 sequences were amplified from RNA transcripts. The TCR CDR3 was amplified in a first-round RT-PCR using the HTBI primer set. TCRdb used MiXCR to reprocess the multiplex PCR reads, holding one entry per CDR3 protein. The data show about 460,000 distinct CDR3 sequences, less than 25% seen once. Sequencing used blood. The receptors stem from a woman in her sixties or seventies with Graves' ophthalmopathy.

The gene calls are TRBV20-1 and TRBJ1-2; no clear D gene. The germline CDR1 and CDR2 sequences are DFQATT and SNEGSKA (reference sequence). V was shortened by 2 bases and J by 4 bases, with 23 bases between the two germline ends. The CDR3 totals 17 residues. The CDR3 here is CSARIPPTDGERYGYTF. In DNA, the CDR3 is TGCAGTGCTAGAATACCCCCCACAGACGGTGAGCGCTATGGCTACACCTTC.

This clonotype was counted at least ten times. V gene TRBV7-3 combines with J gene TRBJ2-3; 8 bases match TRBD2. Germline CDR1 is SGHTA and CDR2 is FQGTGA. The CDR3 is 15 amino acids. V dropped 4 bases and J dropped 2; count of bases not matched to a gene: 5. This CDR3 is CASSSGTRSTDTQYF. Written as DNA, the CDR3 is TGTGCCAGCAGCTCCGGGACTAGATCCACAGATACGCAGTATTTT.

The gene calls are TRBV5-1 and TRBJ2-7; 7 bases agree with TRBD1. This CDR3 contains 13 residues. Germline trimming cut 8 bases from V and 2 bases from J; bases unmatched to any gene: 7. Looked up from germline, CDR1 is SGHRS and CDR2 is YFSETQ. The CDR3 DNA reads TGCGCCAGTACGACAGGGAACACCTACGAGCAGTACTTC. This gives the protein CASTTGNTYEQYF.

This chain connects TRBV20-1 to TRBJ2-3; D not resolved. Germline lookup yields CDR1 DFQATT and CDR2 SNEGSKA (reference sequence). CDR3 size: 15 residues. V was pared by 5 bases and J by 0 bases, with 15 bases between. The DNA for the CDR3 is TGCAGTGCTCTCCGGGCCACGTCTAGCACAGATACGCAGTATTTT. It encodes CSALRATSSTDTQYF.

The chain combines TRBV11-2 with TRBJ2-5; 8 bases are shared with TRBD2. Germline CDR1 SGHAT, CDR2 FQNNGV. The CDR3 has 17 amino acids. V lost 1 base to trimming and J lost 1 base; unmatched junction nucleotides: 8. The CDR3 DNA is TGTGCCAGCAGCTTAGTGGGAGCGGGGGTCCCCCAAGAGACCCAGTACTTC. The encoded protein is CASSLVGAGVPQETQYF. The whole variable domain, remainder taken from reference TRBV11-2 and TRBJ2-5, is EAGVAQSPRYKIIEKRQSVAFWCNPISGHATLYWYQQILGQGPKLLIQFQNNGVVDDSQLPKDRFSAERLKGVDSTLKIQPAKLEDSAVYLCASSLVGAGVPQETQYFGPGTRLLVL.

This clonotype was seen a few times. This rearrangement joins TRBV20-1 to TRBJ2-3, with 12 bases fitting TRBD2. The CDR3 consists of 17 residues. Germline loops: CDR1 DFQATT, CDR2 SNEGSKA (reference sequence). J was trimmed by 2 bases and V by 3 bases; bases with no gene match: 9. CDR3 amino acids: CSASPASGREVTDTQYF. DNA for the CDR3: TGCAGTGCTAGCCCGGCTAGCGGGAGGGAAGTCACAGATACGCAGTATTTT.

The rearrangement joins TRBV18 to TRBJ2-6; no firm D call. CDR1 is KGHSH, CDR2 LQKENI, per germline. This CDR3 contains 15 residues. Between the trimmed V and J ends, which lost 1 base and 0 bases, there was a span of 4 bases. The CDR3 is CASSPLDSGANVLTF. As DNA, the CDR3 is TGTGCCAGCTCACCACTGGACTCTGGGGCCAACGTCCTGACTTTC.

This clonotype was found many times. The chain has TRBV7-9 and TRBJ1-1; D is unclear. Germline CDR1 reads SEHNR; CDR2 reads FQNEAQ (reference sequence). CDR3 length: 14 residues. Between the trimmed V and J ends, which lost 5 bases and 1 base, there was a span of 11 bases. The CDR3 sequence is CASSPYSENTEAFF. The CDR3 DNA reads TGTGCCAGCAGCCCTTATTCGGAGAACACTGAAGCTTTCTTT.